The 24 T cell receptor beta chains presented below share a single source sample, sequenced in a study of blood T cells in healthy people across ages. Alongside a J-beta primer mix, a sample-barcoded 5' primer served in a second PCR lasting about 7 to 12 cycles. TCRdb processed the 5' RACE reads anew with MiXCR; each CDR3 protein has one entry. The table shows some 1,800,000 distinct CDR3 sequences, with about two fifths occurring only once. The specimen was blood. These receptors originate from a human donor in good health.

This clonotype was counted only a few times. CDR3 region: CASSFGDRGNYGYTF. The CDR3 region has the DNA TGCGCCAGCAGCTTTGGTGACCGGGGGAACTATGGCTACACCTTC. The chain carries TRBV5-1 and TRBJ1-2; D possibly corresponds to TRBD1 (5 bases). Trimming took off 2 bases at V and 2 bases at J, with 13 bases between the two ends. The V gene's germline CDR1 is SGHRS and CDR2 YFSETQ. There are 15 residues in the CDR3.

V gene TRBV5-1 combines with J gene TRBJ2-5, with TRBD1 identical over 11 bases. V was clipped by 4 bases and J by 4 bases; unmatched bases: 3. Germline CDR1 SGHRS, CDR2 YFSETQ. The CDR3 has 14 amino acids. CDR3 in amino acids: CASSRGQGAETQYF. The CDR3 DNA follows: TGCGCCAGCAGCCGCGGACAGGGGGCAGAGACCCAGTACTTC. The whole variable domain, remainder taken from reference TRBV5-1 and TRBJ2-5, is KAGVTQTPRYLIKTRGQQVTLSCSPISGHRSVSWYQQTPGQGLQFLFEYFSETQRNKGNFPGRFSGRQFSNSRSEMNVSTLELGDSALYLCASSRGQGAETQYFGPGTRLLVL.

This clonotype was seen a few times. The chain has TRBV20-1 and TRBJ2-5, with D unclear. V was trimmed by 6 bases and J by 1 base, leaving 9 bases between them. Germline V gene lookup returns CDR1 DFQATT and CDR2 SNEGSKA (reference sequence). There are 12 residues in the CDR3. In DNA, the CDR3 is TGCAGTGCCCTACACCTCCAAGAGACCCAGTACTTC. It is translated as CSALHLQETQYF.

The rearrangement links TRBV28 to TRBJ2-5; 9 bases fit TRBD1. Germline CDR1 MDHEN, CDR2 SYDVKM. V lost 4 bases to trimming and J lost 5 bases; unmatched junction nucleotides: 5. The CDR3 totals 14 residues. The CDR3 protein is CASSSPGTGETQYF. CDR3 DNA: TGTGCCAGCAGTTCCCCCGGGACAGGGGAGACCCAGTACTTC.

This clonotype turned up a few times. The rearrangement joins TRBV10-3 to TRBJ1-2; no clear D gene. From germline, CDR1 is ENHRY and CDR2 SYGVKD. Trimming shortened V by 4 bases and J by 4 bases, and 13 bases separated the two germline ends. This CDR3 region has 14 residues. The CDR3 loop reads CAISGPLILYGYTF. The CDR3 DNA follows: TGTGCCATCAGTGGACCCCTTATTCTCTATGGCTACACCTTC.

This chain connects TRBV5-1 to TRBJ2-1; TRBD1 aligns across 8 bases. This CDR3 is built from 15 residues. Germline V gives CDR1 SGHRS, CDR2 YFSETQ. V lost 4 bases to trimming and J lost 4 bases; unmatched junction nucleotides: 7. CDR3 in DNA: TGCGCCAGCAGCGGAGCGGACAGGGCTTACAATGAGCAGTTCTTC. The encoded protein is CASSGADRAYNEQFF.

The V and J genes are TRBV28 and TRBJ2-7; D is perhaps TRBD1 or TRBD2 (6 bases each). Germline lookup yields CDR1 MDHEN and CDR2 SYDVKM. This CDR3 spans 13 amino acids. The V gene lost 6 bases and the J gene lost 0 bases, with 9 bases spanning the gap. The CDR3, as DNA: TGTGCCAGCAGGAGGGGGGTCTCCTACGAGCAGTACTTC. Its translation: CASRRGVSYEQYF.

The chain combines TRBV12-3 or TRBV12-4 with TRBJ1-1, with a tentative D call TRBD1 (5 bases). Trimming removed 3 bases from V and 5 bases from J, with 16 bases in between. This CDR3 is built from 15 residues. The CDR3 sequence is CASSLPPGTGTEAFF. In DNA, the CDR3 is TGTGCCAGCAGTTTGCCTCCCGGGACCGGGACTGAAGCTTTCTTT.

This clonotype was counted between two and nine times. The genes are TRBV11-2 and TRBJ2-3; 8 positions match TRBD2. V shed 1 base and J 8 bases; nucleotides not matched to a gene: 5. The CDR3 contains 14 residues. Germline-derived CDR1 and CDR2 are SGHAT and FQNNGV. DNA of the CDR3: TGTGCCAGCAGCTTAGGAGGACTAGCCCGTACGCAGTATTTT. Translating it yields CASSLGGLARTQYF.

CDR3 coding DNA: TGTGCCACCGAGTCCACGGTAGCGGGTGAATACAATGAGCAGTTCTTC. Protein: CATESTVAGEYNEQFF. The chain links TRBV24-1 to TRBJ2-1; TRBD2 agrees at 7 bases. The CDR3 sequence is 16 residues long. J was trimmed by 4 bases and V by 9 bases; bases with no gene match: 14. The germline gives CDR1 KGHDR, CDR2 SFDVKD.

At least ten counts were recorded for this clonotype. Here the CDR3 reads CASSQEIGTSDEQFF. DNA for the CDR3: TGCGCCAGCAGCCAAGAAATCGGGACTAGCGATGAGCAGTTCTTC. The chain uses TRBV4-3 and TRBJ2-1, with 10 positions matching TRBD2. This CDR3 spans 15 amino acids. CDR1 LGHNA and CDR2 YSLEER come from the germline V gene. Unmatched junction bases numbered 4, after V lost 0 bases and J lost 8 bases.

This clonotype was counted ten times or more. Mismatch with germline at one junction end may stem from a read error. The chain has TRBV5-1 and TRBJ2-3, with unresolved D. The CDR3 totals 13 residues. CDR1 and CDR2 (germline): SGHRS, YFSETQ. The CDR3 sequence is CASSFAATDTQYF. The CDR3 nucleotides are TGTGCCAGCAGTTTTGCAGCCACAGATACGCAGTATTTT. Supplemented by reference TRBV5-1 and TRBJ2-3, the full variable domain reads KAGVTQTPRYLIKTRGQQVTLSCSPISGHRSVSWYQQTPGQGLQFLFEYFSETQRNKGNFPGRFSGRQFSNSRSEMNVSTLELGDSALYLCASSFAATDTQYFGPGTRLTVL.

This sequence joins TRBV20-1 and TRBJ2-3; perhaps TRBD2 as D (5 bases). The germline V gene encodes CDR1 DFQATT and CDR2 SNEGSKA (reference sequence). V lost 8 bases, J lost 0 bases, and 12 bases lay in between. The CDR3 covers 13 residues. CDR3 sequence (DNA): TGCAGTACCAAGCGGACTAGCACAGATACGCAGTATTTT. Translating gives CSTKRTSTDTQYF.

The rearrangement uses TRBV5-5 and TRBJ2-1, with 12 nucleotides matching TRBD1. CDR1 and CDR2 from the germline V gene are SGHKS and YYEKEE (reference sequence). J lost 11 bases, V lost 6 bases, and 27 bases had no gene match. This CDR3 has 20 amino acids. Here the CDR3 reads CASTTGVGTGGASYNDKQFF. For the CDR3, the DNA is TGTGCCAGCACCACCGGTGTGGGGACAGGGGGCGCCTCCTACAATGATAAGCAGTTCTTC.

A word on this clonotype: A read error may account for a junction end that differs from germline. CDR3 region: CTSSVGTHNEQFF. The DNA for the CDR3 is TGTACCAGCAGCGTAGGGACACACAATGAGCAGTTCTTC. This chain links TRBV9 with TRBJ2-1, with D perhaps TRBD1 (6 bases). Germline CDR1 SGDLS, CDR2 YYNGEE. The CDR3 has 13 residues.

The chain carries TRBV7-2 and TRBJ1-2; TRBD1 is a possible D gene (5 bases). The length of the CDR3 is 14 residues. CDR1 and CDR2 (germline): SGHTA, FQGNSA. Trimming stripped 5 bases from V and 8 bases from J, with 18 bases between. This chain's CDR3 is CASSLGVRAGGYTF. CDR3 DNA: TGTGCCAGCAGCCTAGGGGTTCGTGCGGGAGGCTACACCTTC.

The CDR3: CASSTGQLINTEAFF. The CDR3 DNA follows: TGTGCCAGCAGCACAGGCCAGCTCATAAACACTGAAGCTTTCTTT. This chain joins TRBV7-3 and TRBJ1-1; tentatively, D is TRBD1 (5 bases). The V end was cut by 5 bases, the J end by 2 bases, with 15 bases between. Germline V CDR1 and CDR2: SGHTA, FQGTGA. CDR3 length equals 15 residues.

This chain links TRBV20-1 with TRBJ2-3, with 11 bases that match TRBD2. With V trimmed by 0 bases and J by 5 bases, 10 bases remained unmatched. The CDR3 runs 17 residues. The germline V gene encodes CDR1 DFQATT and CDR2 SNEGSKA (reference sequence). The CDR3 loop reads CSAREGLRLAGGDTQYF. The DNA of the CDR3 is TGCAGTGCTAGAGAAGGTCTTAGGCTAGCGGGGGGAGATACGCAGTATTTT.

The gene calls are TRBV5-1 and TRBJ1-2; D gene ambiguous. V was clipped by 0 bases and J by 3 bases, with 18 bases between them. Germline-derived CDR1 and CDR2 are SGHRS and YFSETQ. CDR3 length equals 17 residues. CDR3 region: CASSLGYGTGEDYGYTF. The CDR3 DNA reads TGCGCCAGCAGCTTGGGTTATGGTACGGGCGAAGACTATGGCTACACCTTC.

The rearrangement uses TRBV28 and TRBJ1-2; weak D call: TRBD1 (5 bases). Germline CDR1 MDHEN, CDR2 SYDVKM. This CDR3 has 14 amino acids. V dropped 6 bases and J dropped 9 bases, with 20 bases sitting between them. CDR3 sequence: CASRETGTGGSYTF. CDR3 sequence (DNA): TGTGCCAGCAGGGAGACCGGAACGGGGGGGAGCTACACCTTC.

The rearrangement links TRBV6-2 or TRBV6-3 to TRBJ2-1, with 9 bases fitting TRBD2. Germline V gene data show CDR1 as MNHEY and CDR2 as SVGEGT. The CDR3 has 15 residues. Germline trimming cut 4 bases from V and 2 bases from J; bases unmatched to any gene: 3. This chain's CDR3 is CASSSSGDPYNEQFF. In DNA form, the CDR3 reads TGTGCCAGCAGTTCTAGCGGGGATCCCTACAATGAGCAGTTCTTC.

This chain uses TRBV7-2 with TRBJ1-2, with TRBD1 matching 7 bases. CDR1 is SGHTA and CDR2 is FQGNSA in the germline V gene. This CDR3 contains 15 residues. Trimming removed 5 bases from V and 2 bases from J; junction bases left unmatched: 8. This CDR3 is CASSLQGELNYGYTF. Here the CDR3 DNA reads TGTGCCAGCAGCCTCCAGGGGGAACTGAACTATGGCTACACCTTC.

This clonotype was picked up many times. A junction boundary mismatches the germline segment, possibly from a read error. The J gene is TRBJ2-5, the V gene TRBV5-1, with D possibly TRBD2 on 5 matching bases. The V gene's germline CDR1 is SGHRS and CDR2 YFSETQ. The CDR3 is 14 residues long. CDR3 sequence (DNA): TGTGCCAGCAGCTCACTAGGCCCCCAAGAGACCCAGTACTTC. This gives the protein CASSSLGPQETQYF.

This chain connects TRBV6-2 or TRBV6-3 to TRBJ1-1; no firm D call. V gave up 6 bases and J gave up 3 bases, with 11 bases separating them. Germline lookup yields CDR1 MNHEY and CDR2 SVGEGT. This CDR3 is built from 13 residues. CDR3 sequence (DNA): TGTGCCAGCAGACAAAGCCGATACACTGAAGCTTTCTTT. Translation gives CASRQSRYTEAFF.